What follows are 11 T cell receptor beta chains derived from one specimen sequenced in a study of blood T cell repertoires in COVID-19 (dated by TCRdb to 2018 to 2020). The protocol used for the library was the immunoSEQ multiplex PCR assay. TCRdb mirrors the immuneACCESS table, restricted to in-frame sequences. Some clones are absent from its copies; in checked studies, under half trace to an unresolved V gene, and the reason for the others is unknown. The sample includes approximately 200,000 clones, with 70% to 90% observed a single time. 4% to 4.5% of the sample is held by the ten biggest clonotypes. Sequencing was performed on peripheral blood. The source of these receptors is a man aged 50-60 years with acute or convalescent COVID-19.

This chain connects TRBV12-5 to TRBJ2-5, with 9 bases fitting TRBD1. Trimming at V came to 7 bases and at J to 5 bases, leaving 5 bases not matched to a gene. CDR3 length: 13 amino acids. Per germline, CDR1 LGHNT and CDR2 FRNRAP. The chain's CDR3 is CASARDRVETQYF. CDR3 coding DNA: TGTGCTAGTGCCAGGGACAGGGTGGAGACCCAGTACTTC.

The CDR3 protein is CASSRDFYNSPLHF. DNA of the CDR3: TGTGCCAGCAGCCGGGACTTCTATAATTCACCCCTCCACTTT. The V and J genes are TRBV14 and TRBJ1-6, with a possible D match to TRBD1 (5 bases). Germline V CDR1 and CDR2: SGHDN, FVKESK. Deletions cut 4 bases from V and 3 bases from J, with 7 bases between. The CDR3 runs to 14 residues.

The V and J genes are TRBV4-1 and TRBJ2-2; D perhaps matches TRBD1 (6 bases). The CDR3 is 16 residues long. The V end lost 2 bases, the J end lost 1 base, and 11 bases lay between the germline ends. The germline V gene has CDR1 MGHRA and CDR2 YSYEKL. Written as DNA, the CDR3 is TGCGCCAGCAGCCAAAGCAGCAGGGGGAACACCGGGGAGCTGTTTTTT. As protein: CASSQSSRGNTGELFF.

The CDR3 here is CASSSRAGYWSPDYEQYF. DNA of the CDR3: TGTGCCAGCAGCTCCCGGGCGGGGTATTGGTCACCGGACTACGAGCAGTACTTC. This sequence joins TRBV7-2 and TRBJ2-7; a possible D gene is TRBD2 (6 bases). CDR3 length equals 18 residues. The V gene lost 4 bases and the J gene lost 3 bases, with 25 bases spanning the gap. Germline CDR1 reads SGHTA; CDR2 reads FQGNSA. The full variable domain, with the rest looked up from reference TRBV7-2 and TRBJ2-7, is GAGVSQSPSNKVTEKGKDVELRCDPISGHTALYWYRQSLGQGLEFLIYFQGNSAPDKSGLPSDRFSAERTGGSVSTLTIQRTQQEDSAVYLCASSSRAGYWSPDYEQYFGPGTRLTVT.

The CDR3 nucleotides are TGTGCCAGCAGCTTTCCCGGGACAGGGGGCTCTAGCGGGGAGCTGTTTTTT. Translated: CASSFPGTGGSSGELFF. The V call is TRBV5-6, the J call TRBJ2-2; 12 bases map to TRBD1. V shed 2 bases, J shed 7 bases, and the junction held 9 bases outside the gene matches. From germline, CDR1 is SGHDT and CDR2 YYEEEE. The CDR3 covers 17 residues.

V usage is TRBV19 and J usage is TRBJ1-2, with a tentative D call TRBD1 (6 bases). Trimming shortened V by 6 bases and J by 5 bases, and 16 bases separated the two germline ends. The CDR3 totals 14 residues. CDR1 and CDR2 from the germline V gene are LNHDA and SQIVND (reference sequence). The CDR3 DNA reads TGTGCCAGTAGGACGACAAGGGGGTCATATGGCTACACCTTC. It codes for CASRTTRGSYGYTF.

V is TRBV5-8 and J is TRBJ1-1; D not resolved. CDR1 is SGHTS, CDR2 YDEGEE, per germline. Trimming removed 4 bases from V and 2 bases from J, with 12 bases in between. This CDR3 region has 14 residues. Here the CDR3 reads CASSRPWANTEAFF. The CDR3 DNA reads TGTGCCAGCAGCCGCCCATGGGCAAACACTGAAGCTTTCTTT.

This chain connects TRBV2 to TRBJ1-6; TRBD1 matches at 8 bases. CDR1 is SNHLY and CDR2 is FYNNEI in the germline V gene. J was trimmed by 4 bases and V by 6 bases; bases with no gene match: 5. The CDR3 is 15 amino acids. CDR3 residues: CASRGTGLYNSPLHF. The CDR3 nucleotides are TGTGCCAGCAGGGGGACAGGACTTTATAATTCACCCCTCCACTTT.

V is TRBV30 and J is TRBJ1-2, with TRBD1 matching 9 bases. Germline CDR1 is GTSNPN and CDR2 is SVGIG (reference sequence). The V segment lost 3 bases and the J segment 5 bases; nucleotides outside the gene matches: 7. This CDR3 spans 14 amino acids. The CDR3 reads CAWRSGDRVYGYTF. The CDR3 DNA sequence: TGTGCCTGGAGATCCGGGGACAGGGTATATGGCTACACCTTC.

J is TRBJ2-2 and V is TRBV30, with 7 bases identical to TRBD1. The CDR3 totals 13 residues. Germline assignment: CDR1 GTSNPN and CDR2 SVGIG (reference sequence). V gave up 4 bases and J gave up 6 bases; unmatched junction bases: 5. CDR3 residues: CAWKGGASGELFF. The CDR3 coding sequence is TGTGCCTGGAAAGGGGGCGCGTCCGGGGAGCTGTTTTTT.

This clone was observed a handful of times. The rearrangement uses TRBV4-1 and TRBJ2-7, with 8 positions matching TRBD1. This CDR3 has 15 residues. J was trimmed by 6 bases and V by 3 bases; bases with no gene match: 10. Germline CDR1 MGHRA, CDR2 YSYEKL. CDR3 sequence reads: CASSHEQGVNGEQYF. The CDR3 nucleotides are TGCGCCAGCAGCCACGAACAGGGGGTGAATGGCGAGCAGTACTTC.